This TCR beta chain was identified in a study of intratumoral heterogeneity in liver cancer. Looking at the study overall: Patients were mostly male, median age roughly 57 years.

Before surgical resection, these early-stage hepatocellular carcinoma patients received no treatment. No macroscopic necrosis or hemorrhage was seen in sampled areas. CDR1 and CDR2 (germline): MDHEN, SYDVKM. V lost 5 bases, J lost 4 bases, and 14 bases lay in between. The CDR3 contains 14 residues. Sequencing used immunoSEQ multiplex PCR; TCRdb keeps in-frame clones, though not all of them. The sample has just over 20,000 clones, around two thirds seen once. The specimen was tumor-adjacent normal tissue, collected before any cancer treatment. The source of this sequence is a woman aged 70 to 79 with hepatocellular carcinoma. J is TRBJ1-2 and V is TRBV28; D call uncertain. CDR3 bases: TGTGCCAGCAGTCTTTCAACAGCGATCTATGGCTACACCTTC. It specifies CASSLSTAIYGYTF.